The clone carrying this T cell receptor beta chain has just a few counts. The table came from immunoSEQ multiplex PCR; TCRdb's copy has only in-frame clones and leaves some out. The sample shows fewer than 7,000 clones, more than 85% of them seen only once. The data originate from a study of tumor T cells in aggressive B-cell lymphoma. The CDR3 loop spans 16 amino acids. CDR1 is LGHNA and CDR2 is YSLEER in the germline V gene. The V segment lost 4 bases and the J segment 4 bases; nucleotides outside the gene matches: 3. This sequence joins TRBV4-3 and TRBJ2-2, with TRBD2 matching over 13 bases. This clonotype was sampled from an adult with diffuse large B cell lymphoma. Sequencing input: tumor tissue. The CDR3 DNA follows: TGCGCCAGCAGCCCTAGGACTAGCGGGAGCACCGGGGAGCTGTTTTTT. This sequence encodes CASSPRTSGSTGELFF.